Below are 7 T cell receptor beta chains sequenced from a single sample in a study of type 1 and type 2 diabetes patients. The PCR template was genomic DNA. The TCR beta CDR3 region was amplified using 30 forward and 13 reverse primers. Each CDR3 protein is one row after TCRdb ran MiXCR on the multiplex PCR reads. The sample carries about 250,000 distinct CDR3 sequences, approximately 45% recorded once. Sequencing used peripheral blood mononuclear cells (PBMCs). The source is a man aged 18-30 years with type 2 diabetes.

This chain connects TRBV15 to TRBJ2-3; unclear D gene. Germline V lookup: CDR1 LNHNV, CDR2 YYDKDF (reference sequence). The CDR3 totals 12 residues. The V gene lost 5 bases and the J gene lost 4 bases, with 7 bases spanning the gap. The CDR3 reads CATSAQSDTQYF. DNA for the CDR3: TGTGCCACCAGCGCCCAATCAGATACGCAGTATTTT.

The chain is built from TRBV4-2 and TRBJ1-1, with 8 bases fitting TRBD1. Trimming took 2 bases from V and 6 from J; bases not matched to a gene: 5. Germline V gives CDR1 LGHNA, CDR2 YNFKEQ. The CDR3 sequence is 14 residues long. The DNA of the CDR3 is TGTGCCAGCAGCCAACCGGACAGGGCTCCTGAAGCTTTCTTT. Translated: CASSQPDRAPEAFF.

V is TRBV27 and J is TRBJ2-7; D is uncertain. Germline CDR1 MNHEY, CDR2 SMNVEV (reference sequence). The CDR3 covers 13 residues. V dropped 2 bases and J dropped 3 bases, with 8 bases sitting between them. CDR3 nucleotide sequence: TGTGCCAGCAGTTTACGGGCCAACTACGAGCAGTACTTC. It codes for CASSLRANYEQYF.

Ten or more counts support this clonotype. The chain links TRBV2 to TRBJ2-7, with D maybe TRBD2 (5 bases). CDR1 is SNHLY and CDR2 is FYNNEI in the germline V gene. Trimming shortened V by 3 bases and J by 6 bases, and 9 bases separated the two germline ends. The length of the CDR3 is 12 residues. In DNA, the CDR3 is TGTGCCAGCAGTGACACGGGGAGCGAGCAGTACTTC. Translating it yields CASSDTGSEQYF. Full variable domain (missing parts from reference TRBV2 and TRBJ2-7): EPEVTQTPSHQVTQMGQEVILRCVPISNHLYFYWYRQILGQKVEFLVSFYNNEISEKSEIFDDQFSVERPDGSNFTLKIRSTKLEDSAMYFCASSDTGSEQYFGPGTRLTVT.

The gene calls are TRBV7-2 and TRBJ2-7, with 10 bases identical to TRBD2. The CDR3 runs 16 residues. CDR1 is SGHTA, CDR2 FQGNSA, per germline. With V trimmed by 5 bases and J by 4 bases, 11 bases remained unmatched. As DNA, the CDR3 is TGTGCCAGCAGCCCCTCAGCGGGAGGGGTTGGGTACGAGCAGTACTTC. It translates to CASSPSAGGVGYEQYF.

This clonotype was counted a few times. The chain is built from TRBV25-1 and TRBJ2-1, with D possibly being TRBD2 (6 bases). CDR3 length: 13 amino acids. Between the trimmed V and J ends, which lost 7 bases and 7 bases, there was a span of 14 bases. CDR1 is MGHDK, CDR2 SYGVNS, per germline. In DNA, the CDR3 is TGTGCCAGCACTTCGACTAGTTCGAATGAGCAGTTCTTC. Residues: CASTSTSSNEQFF. The complete variable domain, with remaining parts taken from reference TRBV25-1 and TRBJ2-1, reads EADIYQTPRYLVIGTGKKITLECSQTMGHDKMYWYQQDPGMELHLIHYSYGVNSTEKGDLSSESTVSRIRTEHFPLTLESARPSHTSQYLCASTSTSSNEQFFGPGTRLTVL.

The V gene is TRBV9, the J gene TRBJ1-1, with a weak D call TRBD1 (6 bases). The CDR3 runs 15 residues. In germline, CDR1 is SGDLS, CDR2 YYNGEE. V lost 9 bases to trimming and J lost 0 bases, with 18 bases between them. In DNA, the CDR3 is TGTGCCATCCGGGACATAGGACTCATGAACACTGAAGCTTTCTTT. The encoded protein is CAIRDIGLMNTEAFF.